A selection of T cell receptor beta chains follows, all from one sample in a study of sequential checkpoint blockade in melanoma. Produced via immunoSEQ multiplex PCR; TCRdb's table is partial and in-frame only. This table holds fewer than 50,000 clones, around nine tenths found once. Sequences were derived from CD8+ T cells sorted from blood (inferred from file names), sampled from a patient given nivolumab and ipilimumab in sequence. The receptors were gathered from a human donor with melanoma. Both conserved end residues are part of each CDR3. Each record gives: J gene, clone size, D gene, V gene, CDR3 DNA, CDR3 protein. A D gene is named only where the DNA matches it firmly. Some rows have no size entry. The others give once, few or many, or a class for an expanded clone.

>TRBJ2-7|.|TRBD1|TRBV5-8
TGTGCCAGCCGACAGGGGGCTTCCTACGAGCAGTACTTC
CASRQGASYEQYF
>TRBJ2-1|.|TRBD2|TRBV7-9
TGTGCCAGCAGCTCAGGACTAGGCACCTGGTTTGAGCAGTTCTTC
CASSSGLGTWFEQFF
>TRBJ2-1|.|.|TRBV2
TGTGCCAGCAGGGTTCACGCGGCTACATACAATGAGCAGTTCTTC
CASRVHAATYNEQFF
>TRBJ2-5|.|.|TRBV9
TGTGCCAGCAGCGTAGGTAGCTACCAAGAGACCCAGTACTTC
CASSVGSYQETQYF
>TRBJ2-1|.|TRBD2|TRBV9
TGTGCCAGCAGCCTAACCGGGACTACCTACAATGAGCAGTTCTTC
CASSLTGTTYNEQFF
>TRBJ2-7|.|.|TRBV6-6
TGTGCCAGCAGTTACCTAGCTATGGGCCCAACCTACGAGCAGTACTTC
CASSYLAMGPTYEQYF
>TRBJ2-7|.|.|TRBV19
TGTGCCAGTACCGCGGCCGCGGCTCCCCACGAGCAGTACTTC
CASTAAAAPHEQYF
>TRBJ2-2|.|TRBD2|TRBV7-9
TGTGCCAGCAGGCGGACTAGCGAGAACACCGGGGAGCTGTTTTTT
CASRRTSENTGELFF
>TRBJ2-7|.|TRBD2|TRBV6-1
TGTGCCAGCAGTGAGGACCCACCGGGACTAGCGGGACTACCGTCCTACGAGCAGTACTTC
CASSEDPPGLAGLPSYEQYF
>TRBJ1-1|few|.|TRBV15
TGTGCCACCACCGTGTTACAGGCGAACACTGAAGCTTTCTTT
CATTVLQANTEAFF
>TRBJ2-1|.|.|TRBV5-1
TGCGCCAGCAGCTTGGCTAGGGGTTCCTACAATGAGCAGTTCTTC
CASSLARGSYNEQFF
>TRBJ2-3|once|TRBD2|TRBV27
TGTGCCAGCAGTTTAAGTGCGGGAGGCATCACAGATACGCAGTATTTT
CASSLSAGGITDTQYF
>TRBJ2-1|.|TRBD1|TRBV28
TGTGCCAGCGGGACAGGCAACTACAATGAGCAGTTCTTC
CASGTGNYNEQFF
>TRBJ2-7|few|.|TRBV7-9
TGTGCCAGCAGCCCTCCCTCGGGGGAGCAGTACTTC
CASSPPSGEQYF
>TRBJ2-1|once|TRBD2|TRBV7-9
TGTGCCAGCAGCTTAGGGGGGACTAGCGGTTACAATGAGCAGTTCTTC
CASSLGGTSGYNEQFF
>TRBJ2-5|once|.|TRBV7-3
TGTGCCAGCAGCTTAGGCGCGGGGACCCAGTACTTC
CASSLGAGTQYF
>TRBJ1-2|.|.|TRBV29-1
TGCAGCGTTGAGGCCAACGGCTACACCTTC
CSVEANGYTF
>TRBJ2-7|.|.|TRBV10-3
TGTGCCATCAGTGAGTCTGAGTATTCCCACGAGCAGTACTTC
CAISESEYSHEQYF
>TRBJ1-1|.|TRBD1|TRBV6-1
TGTGCCAGCAGAACGCAGGTACAGGGGCTCACTGAAGCTTTCTTT
CASRTQVQGLTEAFF
>TRBJ2-1|.|TRBD2|TRBV9
TGTGCCAGCAGGGGACTAGCGAGCAACTTGGGGAATGAGCAGTTCTTC
CASRGLASNLGNEQFF
>TRBJ2-5|.|TRBD2|TRBV5-1
TGCGCCAGCAGCTTAAATGGGCGGGAGGGCCCAGAGACCCAGTACTTC
CASSLNGREGPETQYF
>TRBJ2-3|medium-sized|TRBD2|TRBV9
TGTGCCAGCAGCCCACTAGCGGGAGAGGGCTCAGATACGCAGTATTTT
CASSPLAGEGSDTQYF
>TRBJ2-2|.|.|TRBV7-9
TGTGCCAGCAGCAGACCTGAATCAGGGGTCACCGGGGAGCTGTTTTTT
CASSRPESGVTGELFF
>TRBJ2-1|.|.|TRBV4-1
TGCGCCAGCAGCCAAGAGGCCGGCGGGATACCAGGAAATGAGCAGTTCTTC
CASSQEAGGIPGNEQFF
>TRBJ2-2|.|TRBD2|TRBV27
TGTGCCAGCAGCCCCGCGGTCGTCCGGACTAGCGGGAGTTCAGGGGAGCTGTTTTTT
CASSPAVVRTSGSSGELFF
>TRBJ2-4|once|TRBD1|TRBV5-1
TGCGCCAGCACCTGGGACAGGGTTGGGGCCAAAAACATTCAGTACTTC
CASTWDRVGAKNIQYF
>TRBJ2-7|.|TRBD2|TRBV4-1
TGCGCCAGCAGCCCGGGACTAGCGGGAGCCCCCTACGAGCAGTACTTC
CASSPGLAGAPYEQYF
>TRBJ2-3|.|TRBD1|TRBV28
TGTGCTAGCAGTTTGACCCCGGGACAGGGTGTCGCAGATACGCAGTATTTT
CASSLTPGQGVADTQYF
>TRBJ1-4|.|.|TRBV5-8
TGTGCCAGCAGCTTTAGAATCCGGAGTGAAAAACTGTTTTTT
CASSFRIRSEKLFF
>TRBJ2-1|.|TRBD2|TRBV7-9
TGTGCCAGCAGCTTAGCGCTAGCGGGAGGGCCGGGCAATGAGCAGTTCTTC
CASSLALAGGPGNEQFF
>TRBJ2-5|.|.|TRBV4-1
TGCGCCAGCAGCACAAAGTACCAAGAGACCCAGTACTTC
CASSTKYQETQYF
>TRBJ2-2|.|.|TRBV6-4
TGTGCCAGCAGTGATCAGGACACCGGGGAGCTGTTTTTT
CASSDQDTGELFF
>TRBJ2-2|.|.|TRBV27
TGTGCCAGCAGTTTTCTACCCCCAAACACCGGGGGGCTGTTTTTT
CASSFLPPNTGGLFF
>TRBJ2-3|.|.|TRBV4-3
TGCGCCAGCAGCCAAGGACAGAACACAGATACGCAGTATTTT
CASSQGQNTDTQYF
>TRBJ2-2|.|TRBD1|TRBV7-3
TGTGCCAGCAGCCCGACAGGGATGTCCGGGGAGCTGTTTTTT
CASSPTGMSGELFF
>TRBJ2-3|.|.|TRBV5-4
TGTGCCAGCAGTCTCGGGGATACGCAGTATTTT
CASSLGDTQYF
>TRBJ2-1|.|.|TRBV7-6
TGTGCCAGCAGCTTAGCCTCTCCTCTCAGGCTCAATGAGCAGTTCTTC
CASSLASPLRLNEQFF
>TRBJ2-4|.|TRBD1|TRBV5-1
TGCGCCAGCAGCTTGGCCTTCAGGGGGCCAAAAAATAAAAACATTCAGTACTTC
CASSLAFRGPKNKNIQYF
>TRBJ2-7|.|.|TRBV7-6
TGTGCCAGCAGCTTAGGGCTAGAAAGCTACGAGCAGTACTTC
CASSLGLESYEQYF
>TRBJ1-1|.|.|TRBV30
TGTGCCTGGAGTGTAGGGCAGGGAAACGCTTTCTTT
CAWSVGQGNAFF
>TRBJ2-2|.|TRBD1|TRBV19
TGTGCCACCCAGGGGGCCGGCGGGGAGCTGTTTTTT
CATQGAGGELFF
>TRBJ2-2|.|.|TRBV5-6
TGTGCCAGCAGCTTAACAGCGAACACCGGGGAGCTGTTTTTT
CASSLTANTGELFF
>TRBJ2-1|.|TRBD1|TRBV29-1
TGCAGCGTTGATACAGGGGGCAGGGGCAATGAGCAGTTCTTC
CSVDTGGRGNEQFF
>TRBJ2-3|.|TRBD2|TRBV28
TGTGCCAGCAGTTTAATAACTAGCGGGAGCACAGATACGCAGTATTTT
CASSLITSGSTDTQYF